A single sample gave rise to the 23 T cell receptor beta chains below, sequenced in a study of PD-L1 blockade in urothelial cancer. Time point of the sample: pretreatment peripheral blood. The data were produced by immunoSEQ multiplex PCR, yet TCRdb's version contains in-frame clones alone and is incomplete. The sample lists about 81,000 clones, more than 70% seen once, with 0.85% to 1% in the top ten. This material consisted of PBMCs, taken around atezolizumab (anti-PD-L1) treatment. Receptor source: a woman older than 75 with urothelial cancer.

The chain combines TRBV7-2 with TRBJ1-4; the match to TRBD1 covers 7 bases. This CDR3 is built from 15 residues. V lost 5 bases and J lost 2; bases outside the gene matches: 5. Germline-derived CDR1 and CDR2 are SGHTA and FQGNSA. The CDR3 here is CASSPMTGTNEKLFF. CDR3 nucleotide sequence: TGTGCCAGCAGCCCTATGACAGGGACTAATGAAAAACTGTTTTTT.

The chain uses TRBV28 and TRBJ1-2, with D possibly TRBD1 on 6 matching bases. Trimming removed 6 bases at V and 4 bases at J, with 15 bases between. This CDR3 is 14 amino acids long. Looked up from germline, CDR1 is MDHEN and CDR2 is SYDVKM. The CDR3 coding sequence is TGTGCCAGCAGCCCTTTGCAGGGGCCCTATGGCTACACCTTC. Its translation is CASSPLQGPYGYTF.

The sample holds one count of this clone. The chain recombines TRBV9 with TRBJ2-1, with D perhaps TRBD1 (5 bases). CDR3 length equals 14 residues. Germline CDR1 SGDLS, CDR2 YYNGEE. Trimming pared 0 bases from V and 5 bases from J, leaving 9 bases between. The CDR3 here is CASSVGGAHNEQFF. CDR3 in DNA: TGTGCCAGCAGCGTAGGGGGCGCGCACAATGAGCAGTTCTTC.

The CDR3 bases are TGTGCCAGCAGCATGACTAGCGGAGCGTACAATGAGCAGTTCTTC. Protein product: CASSMTSGAYNEQFF. The chain couples TRBV5-4 to TRBJ2-1; 9 positions agree with TRBD2. V lost 4 bases and J lost 4; bases outside the gene matches: 6. CDR1 and CDR2 (germline): SGHNT, YYREEE (reference sequence). The CDR3 sequence is 15 residues long. Based on the CDR3 plus reference TRBV5-4 and TRBJ2-1, the full variable domain is ETGVTQSPTHLIKTRGQQVTLRCSSQSGHNTVSWYQQALGQGPQFIFQYYREEENGRGNFPPRFSGLQFPNYSSELNVNALELDDSALYLCASSMTSGAYNEQFFGPGTRLTVL.

The chain links TRBV25-1 to TRBJ1-4, with D possibly being TRBD1 (5 bases). Germline V CDR1 and CDR2: MGHDK, SYGVNS. Trimming pared 6 bases from V and 5 bases from J, leaving 13 bases between. This CDR3 region has 14 residues. CDR3 nucleotides: TGTGCCAGCAGCCCACTCGGGGGGAATGAAAAACTGTTTTTT. Its protein is CASSPLGGNEKLFF. Full variable domain (rest looked up from reference TRBV25-1 and TRBJ1-4): EADIYQTPRYLVIGTGKKITLECSQTMGHDKMYWYQQDPGMELHLIHYSYGVNSTEKGDLSSESTVSRIRTEHFPLTLESARPSHTSQYLCASSPLGGNEKLFFGSGTQLSVL.

The CDR3 coding sequence is TGTGCCTCTGGACAGGGGGCGAGCTCTGGAAACACCATATATTTT. The encoded protein is CASGQGASSGNTIYF. The chain carries TRBV11-2 and TRBJ1-3, with TRBD1 matching 11 bases. V lost 11 bases and J lost 0; bases outside the gene matches: 6. CDR1 is SGHAT, CDR2 FQNNGV, per germline. The CDR3 has 15 residues.

This chain uses TRBV5-1 with TRBJ2-7; D is unresolved. This CDR3 is built from 15 residues. Trimming shortened V by 0 bases and J by 2 bases, and 12 bases separated the two germline ends. CDR1 SGHRS and CDR2 YFSETQ come from the germline V gene. In DNA, the CDR3 is TGCGCCAGCAGCTTGGGGCCAGACAAAACCTACGAGCAGTACTTC. Translating gives CASSLGPDKTYEQYF.

The chain uses TRBV5-1 and TRBJ2-5; tentatively, D is TRBD1 (5 bases). Germline lookup yields CDR1 SGHRS and CDR2 YFSETQ. The CDR3 is made up of 15 amino acids. The V end lost 0 bases, the J end lost 2 bases, and 11 bases lay between the germline ends. Here the CDR3 reads CASSLEGNPQETQYF. DNA of the CDR3: TGCGCCAGCAGCTTGGAGGGGAACCCGCAAGAGACCCAGTACTTC.

The rearrangement uses TRBV7-7 and TRBJ1-4; 7 bases are shared with TRBD1. J was trimmed by 4 bases and V by 5 bases; bases with no gene match: 10. This CDR3 region has 16 residues. Germline CDR1 reads SSHAT; CDR2 reads FNYEAQ (reference sequence). This chain's CDR3 is CASSQRSGTDNEKLFF. Here the CDR3 DNA reads TGTGCCAGCAGCCAGAGATCCGGGACAGATAATGAAAAACTGTTTTTT.

This rearrangement joins TRBV5-1 to TRBJ2-7; possible D gene TRBD1, 6 bases. The V and J ends lost 5 bases and 4 bases respectively, with 22 bases between them. There are 16 residues in the CDR3. Germline V gene lookup returns CDR1 SGHRS and CDR2 YFSETQ. CDR3 sequence (DNA): TGCGCCAGCAGAATTACAGGGCCCCCCTTAGAATACGAGCAGTACTTC. This sequence encodes CASRITGPPLEYEQYF.

This clone appeared a few times. The chain is built from TRBV7-9 and TRBJ2-1; D gene uncertain. The germline V and J ends were trimmed by 2 bases and 9 bases, with 26 bases remaining between them. The CDR3 is 18 residues long. Per the germline V gene, CDR1 is SEHNR and CDR2 is FQNEAQ (reference sequence). The CDR3 loop is CASSLLRIRVGYNGEQFF. The CDR3, as DNA: TGTGCCAGCAGCTTACTGCGGATCCGGGTTGGGTACAATGGTGAGCAGTTCTTC.

This rearrangement joins TRBV5-1 to TRBJ1-1, with TRBD1 identical over 7 bases. The length of the CDR3 is 15 residues. J was trimmed by 2 bases and V by 5 bases; bases with no gene match: 9. Germline V CDR1 and CDR2: SGHRS, YFSETQ. DNA for the CDR3: TGCGCCAGCAGGTTGAGGGACAGAGACAACACTGAAGCTTTCTTT. Translated, it gives CASRLRDRDNTEAFF.

V and J are TRBV10-1 and TRBJ1-1, with D hard to call. Trimming stripped 5 bases from V and 0 bases from J, with 7 bases between. The CDR3 totals 13 residues. The germline V gene encodes CDR1 WNHNN and CDR2 SYGVQD (reference sequence). CDR3 in DNA: TGCGCCAGCAGTTCGGGGTTGAACACTGAAGCTTTCTTT. It encodes CASSSGLNTEAFF.

The chain employs TRBV6-1 and TRBJ1-5, with 7 bases fitting TRBD1. The trim removed 7 bases at V and 6 bases at J, leaving 9 bases unmatched. CDR1 is MNHNS, CDR2 SASEGT, per germline. This CDR3 comprises 14 residues. For the CDR3, the DNA is TGTGCCAGCACCGACAGGGCCAGGGGTCAGCCCCAGCATTTT. Its protein product is CASTDRARGQPQHF.

The rearrangement joins TRBV11-2 to TRBJ2-1; 8 bases line up with TRBD2. With 3 bases clipped from V and 6 bases from J, the junction kept 7 bases outside the gene matches. The germline V gene has CDR1 SGHAT and CDR2 FQNNGV. The CDR3 length is 15 residues. The CDR3 loop reads CASSFQRERRNEQFF. CDR3 DNA sequence: TGTGCCAGCAGCTTTCAGCGGGAGCGTCGCAATGAGCAGTTCTTC.

J is TRBJ2-7 and V is TRBV28, with 9 bases matching TRBD2. The germline CDR1 and CDR2 sequences are MDHEN and SYDVKM. V was clipped by 5 bases and J by 2 bases; unmatched bases: 10. The CDR3 length is 16 residues. The CDR3 sequence is CASSALAGESPYEQYF. CDR3 DNA: TGTGCCAGCAGTGCCTTAGCGGGAGAGTCACCCTACGAGCAGTACTTC.

The chain joins TRBV10-2 to TRBJ1-2, with 7 bases matching TRBD1. The V gene end was trimmed by 6 bases and the J gene end by 8 bases; junction bases not matched to a gene: 21. The length of the CDR3 is 17 residues. Germline CDR1 is WSHSY and CDR2 is SAAADI. DNA of the CDR3: TGCGCCAGCAGAGACCGCGGACAGGCCCACCTGGCTGGAGGCTACACCTTC. It codes for CASRDRGQAHLAGGYTF.

This chain joins TRBV18 and TRBJ1-2; D might be TRBD1 (6 bases). The CDR3 is 14 amino acids. Germline CDR1 is KGHSH and CDR2 is LQKENI. Trimming cost V 4 bases and J 4 bases, with 13 bases left between them. The CDR3 DNA reads TGTGCCAGCTCACTAGGACAGACGACCTATGGCTACACCTTC. Translated: CASSLGQTTYGYTF.

The J gene is TRBJ1-5, the V gene TRBV19; D remains ambiguous. Germline loops: CDR1 LNHDA, CDR2 SQIVND (reference sequence). The CDR3 has 13 amino acids. V lost 5 bases, J lost 4 bases, and 9 bases lay in between. The CDR3 loop is CASSRNKNQPQHF. The CDR3 DNA reads TGTGCCAGTAGTCGAAACAAGAATCAGCCCCAGCATTTT.

The chain recombines TRBV6-6 with TRBJ2-7; D is unresolved. This CDR3 comprises 12 residues. Germline-derived CDR1 and CDR2 are MNHNY and SVGAGI (reference sequence). Trimming removed 3 bases at V and 2 bases at J, with 5 bases between. The CDR3 sequence: CASSYEAYEQYF. The CDR3 nucleotides are TGTGCCAGCAGTTATGAGGCCTACGAGCAGTACTTC.

This clone showed up just once. This chain joins TRBV6-6 and TRBJ1-5; 8 bases match TRBD1. This CDR3 has 16 amino acids. The germline V gene encodes CDR1 MNHNY and CDR2 SVGAGI (reference sequence). The V and J ends lost 4 bases and 0 bases, in that order; junction bases with no gene match: 5. The CDR3 is CASSSRTGYSNQPQHF. DNA for the CDR3: TGTGCCAGCAGTTCTCGGACAGGGTATAGCAATCAGCCCCAGCATTTT.

This clone was seen a single time. The chain employs TRBV9 and TRBJ2-7; 7 nucleotides agree with TRBD1. With 3 bases clipped from V and 2 bases from J, the junction kept 8 bases outside the gene matches. Germline CDR1 and CDR2: SGDLS and YYNGEE. The CDR3 totals 15 residues. The DNA of the CDR3 is TGTGCCAGCAGCGGCCCGGGACAGTGGCCCTACGAGCAGTACTTC. Translation gives CASSGPGQWPYEQYF.

J is TRBJ2-5 and V is TRBV5-1, with a possible D match to TRBD1 (6 bases). Trimming took off 4 bases at V and 5 bases at J, with 12 bases between the two ends. Germline-derived CDR1 and CDR2 are SGHRS and YFSETQ. The CDR3 contains 13 residues. Here the CDR3 DNA reads TGCGCCAGCAGCACACAGGGTGGGGAGACCCAGTACTTC. Translated: CASSTQGGETQYF.